This T cell receptor (beta chain) was documented in a study of blood T cell repertoires in COVID-19. Study-level information: The United States, Italy and Spain were the sources of the acute and convalescent COVID-19 samples.

The repertoire was sequenced with immunoSEQ multiplex PCR; TCRdb's copy has only in-frame clones and lacks some. The data show about 160,000 clones, about 85% seen once. CDR1 and CDR2 (germline): SGHTA, FQGTGA. This CDR3 spans 16 amino acids. Trimming cost V 3 bases and J 3 bases; bases outside gene matches: 7. The source material was peripheral blood. V and J are TRBV7-3 and TRBJ2-3; 9 positions match TRBD1. The source is an older man with COVID-19, enrolled during active disease. In DNA, the CDR3 is TGTGCCAGCAGCTTCAGCGGACAGGGGATGACAGATACGCAGTATTTT. Residues: CASSFSGQGMTDTQYF.